The 9 T cell receptor beta chains in this list originate from one sample, sequenced in a study of blood T cell repertoires in COVID-19. The data were produced by immunoSEQ multiplex PCR, yet TCRdb's version contains in-frame clones alone and is incomplete. The data show 250,000 to 400,000 clones, about 87% seen once. The sequenced sample consisted of peripheral blood. The receptors stem from a woman in her twenties or thirties with COVID-19, enrolled during active disease.

Here the CDR3 reads CAIRDSSNTEAFF. In DNA, the CDR3 is TGTGCCATCAGGGACAGTTCGAACACTGAAGCTTTCTTT. This rearrangement joins TRBV10-3 to TRBJ1-1, with D possibly being TRBD1 (6 bases). From germline, CDR1 is ENHRY and CDR2 SYGVKD. V shed 6 bases and J shed 1 base, with 9 bases lying between them. The CDR3 is 13 residues long.

CDR3 nucleotides: TGTGCCAGCTCACCCACGACAGGGGGTGTCTATACGCAGTATTTT. Translation: CASSPTTGGVYTQYF. V is TRBV18 and J is TRBJ2-3; 9 nucleotides align to TRBD1. In germline, CDR1 is KGHSH, CDR2 LQKENI. The CDR3 is 15 residues long. With 3 bases clipped from V and 7 bases from J, the junction kept 8 bases outside the gene matches.

The chain uses TRBV7-9 and TRBJ2-4, with 9 bases aligning to TRBD2. CDR3 length equals 14 residues. The germline V gene has CDR1 SEHNR and CDR2 FQNEAQ (reference sequence). V lost 3 bases and J lost 4; bases outside the gene matches: 1. The CDR3 nucleotides read TGTGCCAGCAGCTTCAGCGGGGGGAAAAACATTCAGTACTTC. Its protein is CASSFSGGKNIQYF.

The rearrangement joins TRBV28 to TRBJ1-5; D may be TRBD1 (5 bases). Trimming pared 5 bases from V and 6 bases from J, leaving 11 bases between. Germline CDR1 and CDR2: MDHEN and SYDVKM. This CDR3 contains 13 residues. The CDR3 nucleotides read TGTGCCAGCAGTCCATCCCAGGGTCAGCCCCAGCATTTT. It translates to CASSPSQGQPQHF.

The gene calls are TRBV2 and TRBJ2-7; D perhaps matches TRBD2 (6 bases). The ends were cut back, 6 bases at V and 4 bases at J, with 16 bases in the middle. The CDR3 sequence is 14 residues long. Germline lookup yields CDR1 SNHLY and CDR2 FYNNEI. The CDR3 bases are TGTGCCAGCAGCGGACTACCCTCCATTTACGAGCAGTACGTC. Residues: CASSGLPSIYEQYV.

J is TRBJ2-2 and V is TRBV18; TRBD1 agrees at 9 bases. V was clipped by 6 bases and J by 6 bases; unmatched bases: 8. This CDR3 has 15 residues. CDR1 and CDR2 from the germline V gene are KGHSH and LQKENI. Written as DNA, the CDR3 is TGTGCCAGCTCGCCCCGGGACAGGGTAGCCGGGGAGCTGTTTTTT. Amino acids: CASSPRDRVAGELFF.

This chain connects TRBV3-1 (or the pseudogene TRBV3-2) to TRBJ2-6, with TRBD1 matching 7 bases. The CDR3 runs 18 residues. CDR1 and CDR2 (germline): LGHDT, YNNKEL (reference sequence). Trimming at V came to 0 bases and at J to 1 base, leaving 6 bases not matched to a gene. The CDR3 sequence is CASSQEPGQSSGANVLTF. The CDR3 DNA reads as TGTGCCAGCAGCCAAGAACCGGGACAGAGTTCTGGGGCCAACGTCCTGACTTTC.

The chain employs TRBV7-6 and TRBJ1-3; TRBD1 agrees at 8 bases. Germline assignment: CDR1 SGHVS and CDR2 FNYEAQ. V lost 4 bases to trimming and J lost 4 bases; unmatched junction nucleotides: 6. This CDR3 has 15 amino acids. This CDR3 is CASSSRQGYGNTIYF. In DNA form, the CDR3 reads TGTGCCAGCAGCTCCAGACAGGGGTACGGAAACACCATATATTTT.

V gene TRBV6-5 combines with J gene TRBJ1-2; D uncertain. In germline, CDR1 is MNHEY, CDR2 SVGAGI. The CDR3 loop spans 12 amino acids. Trimming left V 10 bases short and J 8 bases short, with 17 bases between. In DNA form, the CDR3 reads TGTGCCACCAGAGAGGGTGAGAAGGGCTACACCTTC. It encodes CATREGEKGYTF.